These 10 T cell receptor beta chains were all obtained from the same sample, sequenced in a study of T cells after yellow fever vaccination. Via MiXCR, TCRdb re-called the 5' RACE reads, giving one row per CDR3 protein. The profile shows about 350,000 distinct CDR3 sequences, 4.1% of them singletons. The sample in question was PBMCs, obtained 5 days after the yellow fever booster vaccination. The source is a man between 18 and 29 years old who received the YFV17D yellow fever vaccine.

There are a few counts of this clonotype. CDR3 in amino acids: CASSPRGTGGRSNTEAFF. CDR3 DNA: TGTGCCAGCTCACCTCGGGGGACAGGGGGCAGATCGAACACTGAAGCTTTCTTT. This chain uses TRBV18 with TRBJ1-1; TRBD1 matches at 12 bases. Trimming at V came to 3 bases and at J to 1 base, leaving 9 bases not matched to a gene. The germline V gene has CDR1 KGHSH and CDR2 LQKENI. The CDR3 contains 18 residues.

This rearrangement joins TRBV29-1 to TRBJ1-2; tentative D call: TRBD1 (5 bases). CDR1 is SQVTM and CDR2 is ANQGSEA in the germline V gene. This CDR3 spans 12 amino acids. V was pared by 6 bases and J by 8 bases, with 16 bases between. CDR3 sequence (DNA): TGCAGCGTCTCAGGAGAGGCAGGGGGCTACACCTTC. Translation: CSVSGEAGGYTF.

This clonotype was counted between two and nine times. The rearrangement joins TRBV5-1 to TRBJ1-1; D remains unclear. The CDR3 spans 14 residues. Germline values: CDR1 SGHRS, CDR2 YFSETQ. Trimming pared 3 bases from V and 1 base from J, leaving 10 bases between. The CDR3 region has the DNA TGCGCCAGCAGCTCCCAAACCGGGAACACTGAAGCTTTCTTT. Residues: CASSSQTGNTEAFF.

This sequence joins TRBV9 and TRBJ1-4, with TRBD1 matching over 8 bases. Germline values: CDR1 SGDLS, CDR2 YYNGEE. After removal of 0 bases from V and 6 bases from J, the junction contained 4 bases not matched to a gene. The CDR3 loop spans 15 amino acids. The CDR3 nucleotides are TGTGCCAGCAGCGTAGCAAACAGGGGGGATGAAAAACTGTTTTTT. Translated, it gives CASSVANRGDEKLFF.

This clonotype has at least ten counts. The chain is built from TRBV7-9 and TRBJ1-2; 7 nucleotides match TRBD1. This CDR3 is built from 16 residues. V dropped 0 bases and J dropped 2; count of bases not matched to a gene: 6. Per germline, CDR1 SEHNR and CDR2 FQNEAQ (reference sequence). The CDR3 region has the DNA TGTGCCAGCAGCTTAGCGCCCCGGGACAGCAACTATGGCTACACCTTC. Protein sequence: CASSLAPRDSNYGYTF.

This clonotype was seen at least ten times. The DNA of the CDR3 is TGTGCCAGCAGCTTAGTAGGAGGCTACGAGCAGTACTTC. Its translation: CASSLVGGYEQYF. The rearrangement joins TRBV11-2 to TRBJ2-7, with D possibly TRBD2 on 5 matching bases. Germline CDR1 and CDR2: SGHAT and FQNNGV. The CDR3 runs 13 residues. Trimming cost V 1 base and J 3 bases, with 7 bases left between them.

This clonotype was observed a handful of times. This chain connects TRBV12-3 or TRBV12-4 to TRBJ1-5, with D unclear. V was pared by 6 bases and J by 4 bases, with 16 bases between. This CDR3 is built from 15 residues. This CDR3 reads CASRPSVEENQPQHF. CDR3 DNA: TGTGCCAGCAGGCCGTCCGTCGAGGAGAATCAGCCCCAGCATTTT.

The chain links TRBV29-1 to TRBJ1-2; 7 positions match TRBD1. The CDR3 runs to 13 residues. J gave up 5 bases and V 7 bases, and 10 bases lay outside the gene matches. Germline V lookup: CDR1 SQVTM, CDR2 ANQGSEA. The CDR3, as DNA: TGCAGCGCAGGGGGGGGGGATAGGTATGGCTACACCTTC. This sequence encodes CSAGGGDRYGYTF.

V usage is TRBV14 and J usage is TRBJ1-1; D call uncertain. The CDR3 consists of 13 residues. Trimming removed 4 bases at V and 8 bases at J, with 14 bases between. Germline values: CDR1 SGHDN, CDR2 FVKESK. CDR3 nucleotides: TGTGCCAGCAGCCCAGGAGGGAGATACGAAGCTTTCTTT. Protein sequence: CASSPGGRYEAFF.

This clonotype was counted between two and nine times. V gene TRBV5-1 combines with J gene TRBJ1-1; D ambiguous. V lost 0 bases and J lost 3, with 12 bases in between. This CDR3 is 15 amino acids long. Germline V CDR1 and CDR2: SGHRS, YFSETQ. CDR3 amino acids: CASSLAVSLDTEAFF. CDR3 bases: TGCGCCAGCAGCTTGGCGGTCAGTCTAGACACTGAAGCTTTCTTT.